The 13 T cell receptor beta chains reported below all come from one sample, sequenced in a study of blood T cells in healthy people across ages. Next came a second PCR, run for about 7 to 12 cycles, which used a sample-barcoded 5' primer along with a J-beta primer mix. One entry per CDR3 protein, called by TCRdb with MiXCR from the 5' RACE reads. The profile shows over a million distinct CDR3 sequences, 45% of them singletons. Sample: blood. These receptors were obtained from a woman aged 55-70 years in good health.

The chain couples TRBV20-1 to TRBJ2-7; the D is unclear. The CDR3 covers 15 residues. Germline lookup yields CDR1 DFQATT and CDR2 SNEGSKA (reference sequence). The germline V and J ends were trimmed by 0 bases and 0 bases, with 12 bases remaining between them. CDR3 in amino acids: CSAREGALLSYEQYF. The CDR3 DNA sequence: TGCAGTGCTAGAGAGGGTGCGCTACTCTCCTACGAGCAGTACTTC.

The chain has TRBV12-3 or TRBV12-4 and TRBJ2-2; maybe TRBD2 (6 bases). This CDR3 is built from 13 residues. V gave up 7 bases and J gave up 3 bases, with 9 bases separating them. The CDR3 protein is CASTGGHTGELFF. Written as DNA, the CDR3 is TGTGCCAGCACAGGAGGGCACACCGGGGAGCTGTTTTTT.

A single count supports this clonotype. The J gene is TRBJ2-4, the V gene TRBV28; TRBD1 aligns across 7 bases. Trimming cost V 4 bases and J 13 bases; bases outside gene matches: 16. This CDR3 is 15 amino acids long. Germline CDR1 reads MDHEN; CDR2 reads SYDVKM. CDR3: CASSSPRTGWLGQYF. The CDR3, as DNA: TGTGCCAGCAGTTCCCCCCGGACAGGTTGGTTGGGGCAGTACTTC.

The chain has TRBV5-6 and TRBJ1-4; 9 bases line up with TRBD1. Germline values: CDR1 SGHDT, CDR2 YYEEEE. This CDR3 has 14 amino acids. The junction had 3 bases not matched to a gene; V was cut back by 2 bases and J by 7 bases. The CDR3 bases are TGTGCCAGCAGCTTCGGGACAGGGTTTGAAAAACTGTTTTTT. Translated, it gives CASSFGTGFEKLFF.

The CDR3 bases are TGTGCCACCAGCCCAACAGGGAGCTCCTACAATGAGCAGTTCTTC. Translation gives CATSPTGSSYNEQFF. The chain recombines TRBV24-1 with TRBJ2-1; TRBD1 might be the D (6 bases). Germline V CDR1 and CDR2: KGHDR, SFDVKD. There are 15 residues in the CDR3. The germline V and J ends were trimmed by 7 bases and 0 bases, with 12 bases remaining between them.

CDR3 in DNA: TGTGCCAGCAGTGGGAGGGCCCTCGACGAGCAGTACTTC. Its translation is CASSGRALDEQYF. V and J are TRBV9 and TRBJ2-7, with 7 bases matching TRBD2. Germline lookup yields CDR1 SGDLS and CDR2 YYNGEE. The J segment lost 5 bases and the V segment lost 5 bases, leaving 7 bases of the junction unmatched. The CDR3 totals 13 residues.

This clonotype appeared a few times. The chain combines TRBV12-3 or TRBV12-4 with TRBJ2-7; TRBD2 agrees at 13 bases. This CDR3 comprises 15 residues. The junction had 7 bases not matched to a gene; V was cut back by 7 bases and J by 4 bases. The chain's CDR3 is CASTLAGGPRYEQYF. The CDR3 nucleotides are TGTGCCAGCACACTAGCGGGAGGGCCTCGGTACGAGCAGTACTTC.

This chain connects TRBV16 to TRBJ2-1; no clear D gene. The length of the CDR3 is 14 residues. The germline V and J ends were trimmed by 4 bases and 5 bases, with 12 bases remaining between them. Germline V gene sequence: CDR1 KGHSY, CDR2 FQNENV. CDR3 bases: TGTGCCAGCAGCCGGAATCTTAGGGACAATGAGCAGTTCTTC. Translation: CASSRNLRDNEQFF.

The chain links TRBV12-3 or TRBV12-4 to TRBJ2-3; the match to TRBD2 covers 9 bases. After removal of 4 bases from V and 3 bases from J, the junction contained 14 bases not matched to a gene. The CDR3 length is 18 residues. The CDR3 spells CASSWPHGSGRYTDTQYF. As DNA, the CDR3 is TGTGCCAGCAGTTGGCCCCACGGTAGCGGGAGATATACAGATACGCAGTATTTT.

This clonotype showed up just a few times. V is TRBV20-1 and J is TRBJ2-5; a weak D match, TRBD1 (6 bases). With the DNA end fitting TRBJ2-7 better, the J assignment may be wrong. The CDR3 sequence is 13 residues long. CDR1 is DFQATT and CDR2 is SNEGSKA in the germline V gene (reference sequence). CDR3 sequence reads: CSAEHREIGEQYF. The CDR3 DNA sequence: TGCAGTGCTGAGCACAGGGAAATCGGCGAGCAGTACTTC.

This clonotype came up a few times. This chain links TRBV12-3 or TRBV12-4 with TRBJ2-7; 7 bases are a match to TRBD1. This CDR3 contains 12 residues. J lost 4 bases, V lost 6 bases, and 3 bases had no gene match. The CDR3 protein is CASRLTGYEQYF. CDR3 coding DNA: TGTGCCAGCAGGCTGACAGGGTACGAGCAGTACTTC.

J is TRBJ2-5 and V is TRBV28; possibly TRBD1 for D (6 bases). This CDR3 has 16 amino acids. CDR1 is MDHEN and CDR2 is SYDVKM in the germline V gene. Trimming removed 6 bases from V and 11 bases from J, with 28 bases in between. The CDR3 DNA sequence: TGTGCCAGCAGCCTCCCCCAGGGGACCGGGCGGAATGAGCAGTACTTC. As protein: CASSLPQGTGRNEQYF.

The chain recombines TRBV27 with TRBJ2-1; 9 bases align to TRBD2. Germline CDR1 MNHEY, CDR2 SMNVEV (reference sequence). CDR3 length equals 13 residues. V shed 2 bases and J 10 bases; nucleotides not matched to a gene: 3. The CDR3 DNA reads TGTGCCAGCAGTTTAGCTAGCGGGATAGAGCAGTTCTTC. Protein: CASSLASGIEQFF.